The sequence of this T cell receptor beta chain was determined in a study of T cells expressing NK-cell markers. Across the whole study: Sorted CD3+CD56+NKG2C+, CD3+CD56+NKG2C- and CD3+CD56-NKG2C+ T cells supplied TCR beta repertoires. HCMV seropositivity characterized seven of the eight sequenced donors, and seronegativity one. Whole-study results and caveats: A handful of donors likewise had their CD3+CD56-NKG2C+ fraction led by these clonotypes.

It was by 5'RACE template switching with UMIs that TCR beta cDNA was made. After re-calling the 5' RACE reads, TCRdb lists one entry per CDR3 protein, DNA absent. This sample's table reports about 5,000 distinct CDR3 sequences. CDR3 length: 15 amino acids. Germline assignment: CDR1 MRHNA and CDR2 SNTAGT. Points on this clonotype: Antigen unknown.

This sequence was found in a man aged 18 to 30 in good health. The gene calls are TRBV6-4 and TRBJ2-3; TCRdb's D call, TRBD2, is unchecked because there is no DNA. The sequenced sample was blood T cells: a sorted CD56 or NKG2C T cell subset, CD4+ or CD8+ T cells, or bulk PBMC T cells (not recorded which). The CDR3 spells CASSVEAGSADTQYF.